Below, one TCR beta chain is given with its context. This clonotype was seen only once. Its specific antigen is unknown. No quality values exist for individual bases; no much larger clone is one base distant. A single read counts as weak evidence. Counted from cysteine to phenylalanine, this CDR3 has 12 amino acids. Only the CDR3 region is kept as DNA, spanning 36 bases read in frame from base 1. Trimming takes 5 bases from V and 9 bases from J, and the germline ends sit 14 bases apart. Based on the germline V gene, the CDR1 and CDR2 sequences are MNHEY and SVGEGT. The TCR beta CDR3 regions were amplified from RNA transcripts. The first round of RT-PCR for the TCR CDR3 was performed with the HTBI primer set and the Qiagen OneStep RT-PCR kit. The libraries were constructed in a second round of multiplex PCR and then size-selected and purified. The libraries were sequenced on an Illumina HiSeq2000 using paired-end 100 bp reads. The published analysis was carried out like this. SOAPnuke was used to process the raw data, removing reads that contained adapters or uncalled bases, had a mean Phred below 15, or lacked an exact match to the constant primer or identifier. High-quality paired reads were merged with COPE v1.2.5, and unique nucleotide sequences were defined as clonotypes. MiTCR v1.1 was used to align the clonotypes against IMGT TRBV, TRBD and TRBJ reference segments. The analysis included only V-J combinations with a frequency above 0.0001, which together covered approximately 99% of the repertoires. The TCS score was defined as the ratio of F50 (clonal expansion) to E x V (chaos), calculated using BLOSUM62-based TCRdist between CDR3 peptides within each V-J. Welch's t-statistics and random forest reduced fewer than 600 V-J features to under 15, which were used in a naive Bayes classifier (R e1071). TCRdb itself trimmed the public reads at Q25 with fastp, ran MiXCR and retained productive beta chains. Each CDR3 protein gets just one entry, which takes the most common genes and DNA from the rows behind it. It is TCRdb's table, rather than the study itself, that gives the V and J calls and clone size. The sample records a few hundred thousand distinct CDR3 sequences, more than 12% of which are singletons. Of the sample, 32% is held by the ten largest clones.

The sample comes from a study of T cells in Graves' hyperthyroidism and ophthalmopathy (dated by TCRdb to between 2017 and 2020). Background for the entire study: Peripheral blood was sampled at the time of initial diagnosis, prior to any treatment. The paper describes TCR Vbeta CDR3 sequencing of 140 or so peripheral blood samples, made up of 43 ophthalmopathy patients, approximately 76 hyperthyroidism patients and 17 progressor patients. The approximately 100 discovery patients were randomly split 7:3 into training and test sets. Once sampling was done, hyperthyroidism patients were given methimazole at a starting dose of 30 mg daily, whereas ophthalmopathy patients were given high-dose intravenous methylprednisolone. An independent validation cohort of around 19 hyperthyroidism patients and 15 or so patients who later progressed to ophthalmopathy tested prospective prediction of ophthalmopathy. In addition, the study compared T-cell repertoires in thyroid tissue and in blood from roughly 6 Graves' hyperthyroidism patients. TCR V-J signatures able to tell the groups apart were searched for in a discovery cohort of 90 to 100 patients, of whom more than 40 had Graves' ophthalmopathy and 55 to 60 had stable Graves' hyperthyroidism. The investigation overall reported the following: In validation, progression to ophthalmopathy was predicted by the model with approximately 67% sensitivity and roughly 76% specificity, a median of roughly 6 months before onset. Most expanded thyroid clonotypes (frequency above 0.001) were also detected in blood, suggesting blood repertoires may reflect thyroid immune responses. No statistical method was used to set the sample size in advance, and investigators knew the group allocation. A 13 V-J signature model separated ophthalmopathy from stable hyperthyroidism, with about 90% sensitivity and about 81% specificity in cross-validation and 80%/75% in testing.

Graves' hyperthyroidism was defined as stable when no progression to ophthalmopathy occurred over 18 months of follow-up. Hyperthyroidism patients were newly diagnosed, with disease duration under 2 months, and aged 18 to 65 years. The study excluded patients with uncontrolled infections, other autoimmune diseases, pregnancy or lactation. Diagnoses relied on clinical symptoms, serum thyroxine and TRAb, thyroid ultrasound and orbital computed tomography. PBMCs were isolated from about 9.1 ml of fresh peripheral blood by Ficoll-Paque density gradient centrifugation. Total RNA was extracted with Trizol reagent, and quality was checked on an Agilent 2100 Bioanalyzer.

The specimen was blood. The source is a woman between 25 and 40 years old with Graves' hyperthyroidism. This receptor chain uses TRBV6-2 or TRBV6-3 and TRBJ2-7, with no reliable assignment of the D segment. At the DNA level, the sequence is TGTGCCAGCAGTGACCTGTTGCCAGGGCAGTACTTC. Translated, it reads CASSDLLPGQYF.